These 8 T cell receptor beta chains were all obtained from the same sample, sequenced in a study of blood T cell repertoires in COVID-19. Libraries were prepared by immunoSEQ multiplex PCR; TCRdb keeps only in-frame clonotypes and omits some of them. The sample lists approximately 300,000 clones; 87% were seen once. Sequencing was done on a sample of PBMCs or T cells enriched from blood (not recorded which). The receptors originated from a woman aged 25 to 45 who had recovered from COVID-19.

In its sample, this clone was seen once. The chain has TRBV30 and TRBJ1-1, with a possible D match to TRBD1 (6 bases). CDR3 length: 15 residues. Per the germline V gene, CDR1 is GTSNPN and CDR2 is SVGIG (reference sequence). V lost 1 base and J lost 0, with 12 bases in between. The CDR3 spells CAWSGQGYMNTEAFF. Written as DNA, the CDR3 is TGTGCCTGGAGTGGGCAGGGGTATATGAACACTGAAGCTTTCTTT.

This rearrangement joins TRBV5-1 to TRBJ1-2; D is perhaps TRBD1 (6 bases). The germline CDR1 and CDR2 sequences are SGHRS and YFSETQ. V shed 4 bases and J shed 5 bases, with 15 bases lying between them. The CDR3 length is 14 residues. CDR3 amino acids: CASSEVQGTYGYTF. The CDR3 DNA follows: TGCGCCAGCAGCGAGGTTCAGGGGACGTATGGCTACACCTTC.

The chain is built from TRBV28 and TRBJ1-5, with D tentatively TRBD1 (6 bases). The CDR3 is 13 amino acids. The V gene's germline CDR1 is MDHEN and CDR2 SYDVKM. The ends were cut back, 6 bases at V and 7 bases at J, with 13 bases in the middle. Written as DNA, the CDR3 is TGTGCCAGCAGGCAGGGGTTGGGACAGCCCCAGCATTTT. This sequence encodes CASRQGLGQPQHF.

The rearrangement joins TRBV6-5 to TRBJ1-5; no clear D gene. CDR3 length: 13 amino acids. Per the germline V gene, CDR1 is MNHEY and CDR2 is SVGAGI. V lost 1 base, J lost 4 bases, and 5 bases lay in between. The CDR3 region is CASSYFPNQPQHF. The CDR3 DNA reads TGTGCCAGCAGTTACTTCCCGAATCAGCCCCAGCATTTT.

J is TRBJ2-7 and V is TRBV3-1 (or the pseudogene TRBV3-2); 7 nucleotides line up with TRBD2. Germline loops: CDR1 LGHDT, CDR2 YNNKEL (reference sequence). Trimming took 1 base from V and 2 from J; bases not matched to a gene: 8. This CDR3 has 16 residues. The CDR3: CASSQGRWTRAYEQYF. The CDR3 coding sequence is TGTGCCAGCAGCCAAGGACGCTGGACTAGAGCCTACGAGCAGTACTTC.

The gene calls are TRBV10-2 and TRBJ2-1; TRBD2 matches at 12 bases. The CDR3 consists of 17 residues. The germline V gene has CDR1 WSHSY and CDR2 SAAADI. V trimming: 6 bases; J trimming: 6 bases; junction bases outside the gene matches: 12. This CDR3 is CASRGLAGGPRSNEQFF. The CDR3 nucleotides are TGCGCCAGCAGGGGGCTAGCGGGGGGGCCTCGGAGCAATGAGCAGTTCTTC.

This clone appeared once. The CDR3 sequence: CASSQSTAGKLFF. The DNA of the CDR3 is TGTGCCAGCAGCCAAAGCACAGCCGGAAAACTGTTTTTT. The chain is built from TRBV3-1 (or the pseudogene TRBV3-2) and TRBJ1-4; D uncertain. Looked up from germline, CDR1 is LGHDT and CDR2 is YNNKEL (reference sequence). There are 13 residues in the CDR3. V was cut by 2 bases and J by 10 bases, with 11 bases left in between.

The chain recombines TRBV6-4 with TRBJ2-3; D is ambiguous. The CDR3 has 14 amino acids. Trimming pared 3 bases from V and 0 bases from J, leaving 7 bases between. CDR1 and CDR2 from the germline V gene are MRHNA and SNTAGT. In nucleotides, the CDR3 is TGTGCCAGCAGTGAGACAACTAGCACAGATACGCAGTATTTT. Residues: CASSETTSTDTQYF.